This T cell receptor (beta chain) is drawn from a study of naive and memory T cell subsets (dated by TCRdb to between 2016 and 2019). The study in broad terms: According to the figure summarizing the samples, there were ten or so blood donors, 7 tuberculin skin test biopsies and 3 saline control biopsies. Usually PCR2 was run as a SYBR Green qPCR and stopped at a set threshold, although low-input samples could use end-point PCR (approximately 6 cycles) instead.

Using 3' ligation of a UMI-containing oligonucleotide to TCR cDNA, the study laid out a robust and sensitive protocol to amplify, sequence and analyze TCRs. For whole blood analysis, 2.5 ml of peripheral blood was collected from healthy adult volunteers into Tempus tubes, and RNA was extracted following the manufacturer's instructions. Total RNA, without cell sorting, was DNase treated with RQ1 DNase before reverse transcription, targeting about 1 to 1000 ng input. To check how robust the pipeline was in samples where T cells make up a minority population, libraries were built from skin biopsies and whole blood. What the work shows at the level of the full study, not this receptor alone: The RNA-based method was acknowledged to be potentially sensitive to changes in TCR transcripts with T cell activation and differentiation.

This clonotype was observed many times. Its binding antigen is unknown. Per-nucleotide qualities are absent, and no much larger clonotype sits a single base away. The library was obtained by 5' RACE. The ligated cDNA was amplified in four rounds of PCR with nested alpha and beta constant region primers together with the SP2 primer. For the blood and skin samples, reverse transcription of TCR RNA was done with SuperScript IV along with alpha and beta constant region primers. An oligonucleotide carrying the Illumina SP2 primer and a UMI was ligated to the cDNA 3' end using T4 RNA ligase 1. To prevent hairpin formation, the 12-nucleotide UMI was made up of two random hexamers with an eight-base spacer between them. From the second PCR onward, TCR alpha and beta chain libraries were processed separately, and dual indexing was applied for multiplexing. After pooling, the indexed libraries were analyzed by capillary electrophoresis and sequenced on either an Illumina MiSeq or NextSeq. Libraries were spiked with PhiX DNA at about 5-7.5% so that base diversity was increased and cluster recognition was improved. Under the source paper's analysis protocol: UMIs were extracted from read 2 by Demultiplexor and combined with the TCR sequence from read 1, and reads were split according to sample indices. Decombinator identified V and J genes and V-J junctions and gave each TCR a five-part identifier that included V and J deletions. Collapsinator relied on UMIs to correct both sequencing errors and PCR amplification heterogeneity, producing a UMI-based abundance for each TCR. CDR3Translator turned identifiers into nucleotide sequence, translated that sequence into amino acids, and pulled out CDR3 regions based on terminal motifs. After normalization to the amount of input RNA, error-corrected alpha and beta TCR counts from blood and skin were compared. TCRdb redid the processing of the public reads, applying fastp at Q25 and MiXCR, and retained in-frame beta chains. Each CDR3 protein gets just one entry, which takes the most common genes and DNA from the rows behind it. TCRdb, rather than the study authors, made the V and J calls. The sample table contains about 62,000 distinct CDR3 sequences; only one count was recorded for around 8% of them. The ten top clones hold approximately 21% of the sample.

The TCR was taken from a female donor in good health.

The CDR3 in this case is CASSLRDRDPQYF. The bases are TGTGCCAGCAGCTTAAGGGACAGGGACCCCCAGTACTTC. The rearrangement joined TRBV7-3 to TRBJ2-5, with 9 bases aligning to TRBD1. The CDR3 spans 13 residues, from the cysteine through the phenylalanine. The CDR3 DNA has 39 bases and is translated from base 1. Per the germline V gene, SGHTA is the CDR1 and FQGTGA is the CDR2. Compared with germline, V lacks 1 base and J lacks 9 bases; bases without a gene match: 3.